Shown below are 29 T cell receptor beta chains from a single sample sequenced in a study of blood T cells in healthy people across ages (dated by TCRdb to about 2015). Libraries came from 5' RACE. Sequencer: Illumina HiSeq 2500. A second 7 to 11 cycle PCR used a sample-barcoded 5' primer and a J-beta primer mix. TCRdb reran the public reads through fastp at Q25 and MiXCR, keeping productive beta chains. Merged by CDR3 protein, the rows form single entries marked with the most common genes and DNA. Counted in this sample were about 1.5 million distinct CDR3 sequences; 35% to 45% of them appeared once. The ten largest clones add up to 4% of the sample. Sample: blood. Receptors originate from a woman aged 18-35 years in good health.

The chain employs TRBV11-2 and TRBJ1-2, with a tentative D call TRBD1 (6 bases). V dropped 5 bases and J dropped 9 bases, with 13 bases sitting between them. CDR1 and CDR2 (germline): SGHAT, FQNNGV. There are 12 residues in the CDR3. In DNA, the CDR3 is TGTGCCAGCAGCATCACCACAGGGAGCTACACCTTC. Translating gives CASSITTGSYTF. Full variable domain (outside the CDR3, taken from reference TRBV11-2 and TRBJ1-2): EAGVAQSPRYKIIEKRQSVAFWCNPISGHATLYWYQQILGQGPKLLIQFQNNGVVDDSQLPKDRFSAERLKGVDSTLKIQPAKLEDSAVYLCASSITTGSYTFGSGTRLTVV.

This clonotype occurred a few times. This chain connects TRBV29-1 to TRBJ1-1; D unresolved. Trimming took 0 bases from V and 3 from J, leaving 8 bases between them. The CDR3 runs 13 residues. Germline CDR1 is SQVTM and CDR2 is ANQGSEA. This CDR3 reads CSVEDPKYTEAFF. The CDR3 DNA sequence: TGCAGCGTTGAAGACCCGAAATACACTGAAGCTTTCTTT.

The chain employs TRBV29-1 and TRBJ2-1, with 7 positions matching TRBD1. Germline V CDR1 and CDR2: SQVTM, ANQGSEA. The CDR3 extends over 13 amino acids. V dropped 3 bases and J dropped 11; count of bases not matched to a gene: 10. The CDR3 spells CSVELLDRVKQFF. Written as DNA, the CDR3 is TGCAGCGTTGAGTTACTAGACAGGGTTAAGCAGTTCTTC.

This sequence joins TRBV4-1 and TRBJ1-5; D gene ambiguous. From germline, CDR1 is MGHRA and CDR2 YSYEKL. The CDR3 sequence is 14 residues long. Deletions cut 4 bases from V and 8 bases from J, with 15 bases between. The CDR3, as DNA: TGCGCCAGCAGCCTGAGAGGCGGGGAGGAGCCCCAGCATTTT. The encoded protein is CASSLRGGEEPQHF.

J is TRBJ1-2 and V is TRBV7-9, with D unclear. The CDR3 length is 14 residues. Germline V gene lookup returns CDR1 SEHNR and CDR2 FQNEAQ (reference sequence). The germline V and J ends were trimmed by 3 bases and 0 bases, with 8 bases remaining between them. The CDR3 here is CASSFVGANYGYTF. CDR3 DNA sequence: TGTGCCAGCAGCTTCGTCGGAGCTAACTATGGCTACACCTTC.

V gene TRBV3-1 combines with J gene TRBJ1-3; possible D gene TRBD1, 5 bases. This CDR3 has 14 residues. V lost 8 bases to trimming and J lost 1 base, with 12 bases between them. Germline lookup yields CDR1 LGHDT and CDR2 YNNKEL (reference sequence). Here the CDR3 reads CASRYGASGNTIYF. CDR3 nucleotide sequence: TGTGCCAGCCGTTACGGGGCGTCTGGAAACACCATATATTTT. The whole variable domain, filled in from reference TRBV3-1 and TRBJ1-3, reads DTAVSQTPKYLVTQMGNDKSIKCEQNLGHDTMYWYKQDSKKFLKIMFSYNNKELIINETVPNRFSPKSPDKAHLNLHINSLELGDSAVYFCASRYGASGNTIYFGEGSWLTVV.

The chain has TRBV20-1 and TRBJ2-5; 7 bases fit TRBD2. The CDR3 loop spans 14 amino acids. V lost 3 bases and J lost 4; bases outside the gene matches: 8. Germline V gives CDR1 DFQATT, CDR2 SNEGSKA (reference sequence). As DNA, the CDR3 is TGCAGTGCTAGCCCCCCGGGAGGCACAGAGACCCAGTACTTC. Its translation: CSASPPGGTETQYF.

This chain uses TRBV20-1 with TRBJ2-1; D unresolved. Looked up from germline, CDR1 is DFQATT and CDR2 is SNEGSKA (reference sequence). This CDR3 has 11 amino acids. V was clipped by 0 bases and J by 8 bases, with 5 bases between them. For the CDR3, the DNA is TGCAGTGCTAGAGATGCGTATGAGCAGTTCTTC. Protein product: CSARDAYEQFF.

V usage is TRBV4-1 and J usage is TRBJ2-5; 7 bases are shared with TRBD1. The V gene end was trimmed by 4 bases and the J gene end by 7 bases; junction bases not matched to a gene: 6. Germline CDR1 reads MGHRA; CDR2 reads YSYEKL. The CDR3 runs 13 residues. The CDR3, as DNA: TGCGCCAGCAGCCCCCGGGACAGCCCGACCCAGTACTTC. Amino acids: CASSPRDSPTQYF.

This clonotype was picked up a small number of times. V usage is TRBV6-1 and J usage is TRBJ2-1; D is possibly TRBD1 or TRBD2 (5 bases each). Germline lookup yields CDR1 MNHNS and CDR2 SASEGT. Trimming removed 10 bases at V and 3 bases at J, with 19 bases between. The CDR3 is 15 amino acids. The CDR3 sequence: CANSRPGTGYNEQFF. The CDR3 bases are TGTGCCAACTCCAGACCAGGGACGGGCTACAATGAGCAGTTCTTC.

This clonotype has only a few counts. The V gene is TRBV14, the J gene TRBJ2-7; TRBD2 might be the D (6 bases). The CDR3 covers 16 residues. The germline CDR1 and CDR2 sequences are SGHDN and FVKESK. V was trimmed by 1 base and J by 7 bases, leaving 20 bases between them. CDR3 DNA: TGTGCCAGCAGCCAAGGCGGTACTAGCAGCTACAATGAGCAGTACTTC. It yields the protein CASSQGGTSSYNEQYF.

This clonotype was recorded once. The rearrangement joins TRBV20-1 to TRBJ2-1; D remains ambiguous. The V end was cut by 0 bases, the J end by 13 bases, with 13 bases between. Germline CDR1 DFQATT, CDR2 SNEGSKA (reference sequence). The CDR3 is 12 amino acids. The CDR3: CSARDWVRVQFF. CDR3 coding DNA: TGCAGTGCTAGAGATTGGGTACGGGTACAGTTCTTC.

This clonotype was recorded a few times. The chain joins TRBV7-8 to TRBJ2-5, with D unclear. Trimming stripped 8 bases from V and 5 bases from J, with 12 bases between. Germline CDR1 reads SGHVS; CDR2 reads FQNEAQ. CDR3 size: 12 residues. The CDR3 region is CASGLYLETQYF. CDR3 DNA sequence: TGTGCCAGCGGGCTCTACCTGGAGACCCAGTACTTC.

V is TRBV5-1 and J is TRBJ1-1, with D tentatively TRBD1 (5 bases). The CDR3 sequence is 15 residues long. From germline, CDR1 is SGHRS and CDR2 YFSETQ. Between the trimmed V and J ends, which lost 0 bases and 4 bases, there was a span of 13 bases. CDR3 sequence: CASSLAPGRATEAFF. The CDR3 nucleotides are TGCGCCAGCAGCTTGGCCCCGGGCAGGGCCACTGAAGCTTTCTTT.

The CDR3 coding sequence is TGTGCCTCCAGAAAGGGAGACAGGGTTGTCAATGAGCAGTACTTC. Protein product: CASRKGDRVVNEQYF. J is TRBJ2-5 and V is TRBV30; the match to TRBD1 covers 7 bases. This CDR3 region has 15 residues. Germline trimming cut 7 bases from V and 11 bases from J; bases unmatched to any gene: 22. Germline CDR1 GTSNPN, CDR2 SVGIG (reference sequence).

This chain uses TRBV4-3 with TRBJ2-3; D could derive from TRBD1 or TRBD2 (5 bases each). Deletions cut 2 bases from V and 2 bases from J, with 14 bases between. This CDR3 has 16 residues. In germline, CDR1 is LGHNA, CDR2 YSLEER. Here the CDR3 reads CASSQRTGGHTDTQYF. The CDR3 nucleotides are TGCGCCAGCAGCCAACGGACTGGCGGACACACAGATACGCAGTATTTT.

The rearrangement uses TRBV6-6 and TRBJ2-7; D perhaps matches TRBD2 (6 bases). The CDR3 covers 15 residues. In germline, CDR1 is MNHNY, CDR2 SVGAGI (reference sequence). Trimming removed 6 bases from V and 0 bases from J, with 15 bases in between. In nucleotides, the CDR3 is TGTGCCAGCAGCTCCACCGGAGGGTTCTCCTACGAGCAGTACTTC. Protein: CASSSTGGFSYEQYF.

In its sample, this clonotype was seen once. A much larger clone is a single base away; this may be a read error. CDR3 bases: TGTGCCAGCAGTGTGACAAGAGACTATGGCTACACCTTC. This gives the protein CASSVTRDYGYTF. V and J are TRBV12-3 or TRBV12-4 and TRBJ1-2; D is uncertain. This CDR3 region has 13 residues. V lost 5 bases, J lost 3 bases, and 10 bases lay in between.

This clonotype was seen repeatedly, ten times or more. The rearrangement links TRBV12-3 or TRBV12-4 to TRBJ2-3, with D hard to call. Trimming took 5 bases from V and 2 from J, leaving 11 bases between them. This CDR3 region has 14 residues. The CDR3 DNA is TGTGCCAGCAGTAACCACTCATCCACAGATACGCAGTATTTT. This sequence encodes CASSNHSSTDTQYF.

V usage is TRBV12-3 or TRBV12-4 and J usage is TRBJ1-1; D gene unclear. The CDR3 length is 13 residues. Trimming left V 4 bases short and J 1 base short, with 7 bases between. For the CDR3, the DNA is TGTGCCAGCAGTTGGTCAGAGAACACTGAAGCTTTCTTT. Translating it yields CASSWSENTEAFF.

The CDR3 DNA is TGCGCCAGCAGCCTGTCGACAGGGGGAGGACCCTACAATGAGCAGTTCTTC. Amino acids: CASSLSTGGGPYNEQFF. The rearrangement uses TRBV5-1 and TRBJ2-1, with 9 bases that match TRBD1. The trim removed 4 bases at V and 2 bases at J, leaving 10 bases unmatched. CDR3 length: 17 amino acids. Per germline, CDR1 SGHRS and CDR2 YFSETQ.

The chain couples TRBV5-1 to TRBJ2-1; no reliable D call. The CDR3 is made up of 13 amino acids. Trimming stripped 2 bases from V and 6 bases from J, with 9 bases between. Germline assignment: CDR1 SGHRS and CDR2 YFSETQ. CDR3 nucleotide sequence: TGCGCCAGCAGCTTAAGTTATGCCAATGAGCAGTTCTTC. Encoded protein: CASSLSYANEQFF.

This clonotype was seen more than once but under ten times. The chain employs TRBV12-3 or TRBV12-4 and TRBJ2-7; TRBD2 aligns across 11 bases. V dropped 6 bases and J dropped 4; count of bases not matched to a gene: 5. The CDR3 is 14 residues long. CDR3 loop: CASRGTSGPYEQYF. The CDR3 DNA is TGTGCCAGCAGAGGGACTAGCGGACCTTACGAGCAGTACTTC.

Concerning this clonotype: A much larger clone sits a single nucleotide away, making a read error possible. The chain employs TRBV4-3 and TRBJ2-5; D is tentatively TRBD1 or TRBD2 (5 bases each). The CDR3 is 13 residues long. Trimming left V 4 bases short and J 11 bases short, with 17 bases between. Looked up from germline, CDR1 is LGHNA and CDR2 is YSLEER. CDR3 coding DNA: TGCGCCAGCAGCCCCTTCCGGGTAGGGGAGCAGTACTTC. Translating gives CASSPFRVGEQYF.

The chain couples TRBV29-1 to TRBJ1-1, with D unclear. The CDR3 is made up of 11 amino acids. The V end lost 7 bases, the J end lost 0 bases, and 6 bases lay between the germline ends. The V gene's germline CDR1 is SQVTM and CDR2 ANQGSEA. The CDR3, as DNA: TGCAGCGGTTACATGAACACTGAAGCTTTCTTT. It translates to CSGYMNTEAFF.

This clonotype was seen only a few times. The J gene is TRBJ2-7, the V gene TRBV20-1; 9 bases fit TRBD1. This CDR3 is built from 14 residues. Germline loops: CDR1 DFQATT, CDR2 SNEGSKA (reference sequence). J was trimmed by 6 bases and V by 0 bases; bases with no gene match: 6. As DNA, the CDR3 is TGCAGTGCTAGAGATTATGGGACAGGGATCGAGCAGTACTTC. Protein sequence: CSARDYGTGIEQYF.

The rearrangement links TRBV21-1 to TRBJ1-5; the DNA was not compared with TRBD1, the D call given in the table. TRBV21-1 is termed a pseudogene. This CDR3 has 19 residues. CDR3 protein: CASSKAVQGGSHSNQPQHF. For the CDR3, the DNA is TGTGCCAGCAGCAAAGCGGTACAGGGGGGGTCCCATAGCAATCAGCCCCAGCATTTT.

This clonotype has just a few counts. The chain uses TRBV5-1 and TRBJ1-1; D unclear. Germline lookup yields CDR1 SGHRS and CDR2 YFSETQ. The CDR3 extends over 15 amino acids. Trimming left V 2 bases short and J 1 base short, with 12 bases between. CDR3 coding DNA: TGCGCCAGCAGCTTCCAACTGACCGCGAACACTGAAGCTTTCTTT. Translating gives CASSFQLTANTEAFF.

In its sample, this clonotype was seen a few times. DNA of the CDR3: TGTGCCTGGAGTCCCCGAGGACAGGGGATTTCGCCCCAGCATTTT. Its translation is CAWSPRGQGISPQHF. The chain combines TRBV30 with TRBJ1-5; 9 positions match TRBD1. The trim removed 2 bases at V and 9 bases at J, leaving 11 bases unmatched. The length of the CDR3 is 15 residues. Looked up from germline, CDR1 is GTSNPN and CDR2 is SVGIG (reference sequence).